What follows is one T cell receptor (beta chain) and its context. Its antigen is as yet unknown. This sample was included in a study of cytomegalovirus exposure and HLA in healthy donors. Points from the study as a whole: Three chains linked to CMV were shown in vitro to be specific for CMV antigens. In a later analysis, HLA-associated TCR beta chains were more clonally expanded than equally common others.

PCR employed 60 Vbeta and 13 Jbeta primers. Authors' data handling: Later analysis identified tens of millions of unique TCR beta chains, approximately 11 million shared. Sequencing used immunoSEQ multiplex PCR; TCRdb keeps in-frame clones, though not all of them. V and J calls and clone size are copied from that table; D and trimming were computed from the DNA. Among about 200,000 clones listed, around nine tenths were seen once. The origin of this receptor is a woman between 25 and 40 years old in good health and CMV-seronegative. Sequences were obtained from PBMCs.

In DNA form, the CDR3 reads TGTGCCAGCAGCTTAGTGTCGGGACAGGGAACCTACGAGCAGTACTTC. Residues: CASSLVSGQGTYEQYF. This chain uses TRBV7-2 with TRBJ2-7, with 9 bases aligning to TRBD1. V shed 1 base, J shed 2 bases, and the junction held 6 bases outside the gene matches. The CDR3 is 16 residues long. Germline loops: CDR1 SGHTA, CDR2 FQGNSA.